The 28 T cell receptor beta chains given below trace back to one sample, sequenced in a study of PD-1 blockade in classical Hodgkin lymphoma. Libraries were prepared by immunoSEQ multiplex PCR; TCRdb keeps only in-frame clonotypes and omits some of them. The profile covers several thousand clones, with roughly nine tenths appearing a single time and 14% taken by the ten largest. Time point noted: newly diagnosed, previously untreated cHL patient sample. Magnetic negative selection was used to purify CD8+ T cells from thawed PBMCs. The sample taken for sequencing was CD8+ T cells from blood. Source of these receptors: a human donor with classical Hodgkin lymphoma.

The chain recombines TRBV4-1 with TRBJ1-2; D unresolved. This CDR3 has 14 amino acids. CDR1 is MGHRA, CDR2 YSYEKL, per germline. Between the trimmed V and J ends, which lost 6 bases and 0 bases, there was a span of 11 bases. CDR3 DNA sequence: TGCGCCAGCAGGGGCGACGGACCTAACTATGGCTACACCTTC. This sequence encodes CASRGDGPNYGYTF.

CDR3 in amino acids: CASSHDRGRKTQYF. The CDR3 DNA reads TGTGCCAGCAGCCACGACAGGGGTCGGAAGACCCAGTACTTC. This chain links TRBV7-9 with TRBJ2-5; 8 nucleotides line up with TRBD1. The CDR3 consists of 14 residues. CDR1 SEHNR and CDR2 FQNEAQ come from the germline V gene (reference sequence). The V segment lost 5 bases and the J segment 6 bases; nucleotides outside the gene matches: 8. The full variable domain, in which reference TRBV7-9 and TRBJ2-5 provide the parts outside the CDR3, is DTGVSQNPRHKITKRGQNVTFRCDPISEHNRLYWYRQTLGQGPEFLTYFQNEAQLEKSRLLSDRFSAERPKGSFSTLEIQRTEQGDSAMYLCASSHDRGRKTQYFGPGTRLLVL.

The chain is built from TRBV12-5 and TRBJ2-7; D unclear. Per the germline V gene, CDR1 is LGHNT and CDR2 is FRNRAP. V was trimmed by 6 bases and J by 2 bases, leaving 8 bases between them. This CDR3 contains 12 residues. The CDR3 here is CASGSGAYEQYF. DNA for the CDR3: TGTGCTAGTGGGTCTGGGGCCTACGAGCAGTACTTC.

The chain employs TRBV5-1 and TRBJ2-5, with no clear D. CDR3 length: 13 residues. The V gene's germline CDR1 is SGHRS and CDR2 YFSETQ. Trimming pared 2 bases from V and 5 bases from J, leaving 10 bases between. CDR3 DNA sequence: TGCGCCAGCAGCTTCGGGCAGCCGGAGACCCAGTACTTC. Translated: CASSFGQPETQYF.

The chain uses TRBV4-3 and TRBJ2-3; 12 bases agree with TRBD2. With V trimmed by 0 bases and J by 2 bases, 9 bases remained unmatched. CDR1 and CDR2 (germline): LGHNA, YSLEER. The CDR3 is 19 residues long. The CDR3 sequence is CASSQDLWLAGGYTDTQYF. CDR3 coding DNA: TGCGCCAGCAGCCAAGATCTTTGGCTAGCGGGAGGGTACACAGATACGCAGTATTTT.

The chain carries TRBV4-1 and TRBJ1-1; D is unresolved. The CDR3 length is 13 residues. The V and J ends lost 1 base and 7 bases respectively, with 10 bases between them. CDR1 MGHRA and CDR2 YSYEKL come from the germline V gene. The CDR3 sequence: CASSQVEDREAFF. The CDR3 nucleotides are TGCGCCAGCAGCCAAGTTGAAGACCGTGAAGCTTTCTTT.

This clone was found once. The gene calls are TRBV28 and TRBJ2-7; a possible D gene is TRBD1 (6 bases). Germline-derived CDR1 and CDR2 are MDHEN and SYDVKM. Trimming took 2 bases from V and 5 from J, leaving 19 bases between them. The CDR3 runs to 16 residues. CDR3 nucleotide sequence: TGTGCCAGCAGTTTAATCTTCGGCCAGGGGAACGACGAGCAGTACTTC. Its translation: CASSLIFGQGNDEQYF. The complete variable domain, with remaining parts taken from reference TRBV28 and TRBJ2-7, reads DVKVTQSSRYLVKRTGEKVFLECVQDMDHENMFWYRQDPGLGLRLIYFSYDVKMKEKGDIPEGYSVSREKKERFSLILESASTNQTSMYLCASSLIFGQGNDEQYFGPGTRLTVT.

The CDR3 nucleotides are TGCAGCGTGGGACTGCCATACGAGCAGTACTTC. Its protein is CSVGLPYEQYF. The rearrangement joins TRBV29-1 to TRBJ2-7; D might be TRBD2 (6 bases). Trimming cost V 6 bases and J 4 bases, with 10 bases left between them. CDR1 and CDR2 from the germline V gene are SQVTM and ANQGSEA. The CDR3 covers 11 residues.

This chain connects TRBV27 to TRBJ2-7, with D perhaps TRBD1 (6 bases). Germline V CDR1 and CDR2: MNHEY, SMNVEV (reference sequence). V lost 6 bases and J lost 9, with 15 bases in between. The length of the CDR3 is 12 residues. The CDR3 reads CASSQQGSGQYF. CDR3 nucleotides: TGTGCCAGCAGCCAACAGGGATCAGGGCAGTACTTC.

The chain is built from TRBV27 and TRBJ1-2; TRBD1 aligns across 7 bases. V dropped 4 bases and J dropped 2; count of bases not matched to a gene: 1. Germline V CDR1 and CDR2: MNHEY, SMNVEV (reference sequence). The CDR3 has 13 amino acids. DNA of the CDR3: TGTGCCAGCAGTTCACAGGGGAACTATGGCTACACCTTC. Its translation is CASSSQGNYGYTF.

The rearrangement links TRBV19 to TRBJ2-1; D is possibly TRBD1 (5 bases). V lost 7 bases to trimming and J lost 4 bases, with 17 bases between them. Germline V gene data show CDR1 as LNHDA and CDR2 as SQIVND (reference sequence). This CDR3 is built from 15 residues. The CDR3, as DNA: TGTGCCAGTAAAGAAGGGTGGCAGGGATACAATGAGCAGTTCTTC. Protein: CASKEGWQGYNEQFF.

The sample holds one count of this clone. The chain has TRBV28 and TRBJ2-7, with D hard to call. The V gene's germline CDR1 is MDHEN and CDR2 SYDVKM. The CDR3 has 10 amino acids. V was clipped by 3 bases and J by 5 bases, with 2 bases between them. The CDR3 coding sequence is TGTGCCAGCAGTTTGAACGAGCAGTACTTC. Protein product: CASSLNEQYF.

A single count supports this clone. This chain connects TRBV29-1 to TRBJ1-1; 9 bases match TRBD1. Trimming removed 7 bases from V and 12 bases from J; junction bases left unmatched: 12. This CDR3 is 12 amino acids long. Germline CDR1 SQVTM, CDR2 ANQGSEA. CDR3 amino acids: CSGRGGDRASFF. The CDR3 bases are TGCAGCGGCCGGGGTGGGGACAGGGCGTCTTTCTTT. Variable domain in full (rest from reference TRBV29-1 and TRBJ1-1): SAVISQKPSRDICQRGTSLTIQCQVDSQVTMMFWYRQQPGQSLTLIATANQGSEATYESGFVIDKFPISRPNLTFSTLTVSNMSPEDSSIYLCSGRGGDRASFFGQGTRLTVV.

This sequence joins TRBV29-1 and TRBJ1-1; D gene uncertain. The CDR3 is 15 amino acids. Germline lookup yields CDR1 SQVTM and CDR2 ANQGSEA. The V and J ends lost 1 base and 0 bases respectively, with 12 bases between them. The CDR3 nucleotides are TGCAGCGTTGAAGGGCAGCATCCAATGAACACTGAAGCTTTCTTT. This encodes CSVEGQHPMNTEAFF.

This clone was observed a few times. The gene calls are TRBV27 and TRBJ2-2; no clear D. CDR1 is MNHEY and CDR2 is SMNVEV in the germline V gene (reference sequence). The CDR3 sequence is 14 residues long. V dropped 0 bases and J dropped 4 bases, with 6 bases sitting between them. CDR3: CASSLSMGTGELFF. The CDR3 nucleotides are TGTGCCAGCAGTTTATCGATGGGCACCGGGGAGCTGTTTTTT.

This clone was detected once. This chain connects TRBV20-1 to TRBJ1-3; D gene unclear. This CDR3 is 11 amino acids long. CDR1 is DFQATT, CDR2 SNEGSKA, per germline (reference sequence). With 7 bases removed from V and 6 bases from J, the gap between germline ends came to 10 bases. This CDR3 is CSVNLPNTIYF. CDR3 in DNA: TGCAGTGTTAACCTCCCAAACACCATATATTTT.

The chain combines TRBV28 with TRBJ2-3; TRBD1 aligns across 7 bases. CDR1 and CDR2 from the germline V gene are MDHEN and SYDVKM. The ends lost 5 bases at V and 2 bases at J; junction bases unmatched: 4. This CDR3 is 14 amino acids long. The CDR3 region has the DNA TGTGCCAGCAGTCCCAGGGGGTACACAGATACGCAGTATTTT. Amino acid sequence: CASSPRGYTDTQYF.

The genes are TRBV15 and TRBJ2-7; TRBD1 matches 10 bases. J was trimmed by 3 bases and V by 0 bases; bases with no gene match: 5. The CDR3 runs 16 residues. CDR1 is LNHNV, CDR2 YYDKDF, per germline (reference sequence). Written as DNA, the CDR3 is TGTGCCACCAGCAGAGAGCTATGGACAGGGGGCTACGAGCAGTACTTC. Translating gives CATSRELWTGGYEQYF.

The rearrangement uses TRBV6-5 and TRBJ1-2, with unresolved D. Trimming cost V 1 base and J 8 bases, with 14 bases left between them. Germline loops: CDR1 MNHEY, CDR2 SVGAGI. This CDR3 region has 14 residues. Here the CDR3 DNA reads TGTGCCAGCAGTTACTTTTTGGGTCAAGGCGGCTACACCTTC. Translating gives CASSYFLGQGGYTF.

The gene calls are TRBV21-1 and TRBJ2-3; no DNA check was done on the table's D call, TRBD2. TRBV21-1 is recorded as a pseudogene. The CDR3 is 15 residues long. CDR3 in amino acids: CASSKGGPRTDTQYF. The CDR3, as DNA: TGTGCCAGCAGCAAAGGAGGGCCCCGCACAGATACGCAGTATTTT.

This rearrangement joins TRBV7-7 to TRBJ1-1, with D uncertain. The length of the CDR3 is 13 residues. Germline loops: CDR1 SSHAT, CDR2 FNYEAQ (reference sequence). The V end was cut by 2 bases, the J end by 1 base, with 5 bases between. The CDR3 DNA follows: TGTGCCAGCAGCTTACATCGGAACACTGAAGCTTTCTTT. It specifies CASSLHRNTEAFF.

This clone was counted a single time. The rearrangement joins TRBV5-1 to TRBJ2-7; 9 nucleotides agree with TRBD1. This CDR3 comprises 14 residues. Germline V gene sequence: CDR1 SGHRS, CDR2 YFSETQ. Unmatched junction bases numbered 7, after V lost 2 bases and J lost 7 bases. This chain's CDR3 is CASSLTTGGREQYF. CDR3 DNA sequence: TGCGCCAGCAGCTTAACTACAGGGGGCAGAGAGCAGTACTTC.

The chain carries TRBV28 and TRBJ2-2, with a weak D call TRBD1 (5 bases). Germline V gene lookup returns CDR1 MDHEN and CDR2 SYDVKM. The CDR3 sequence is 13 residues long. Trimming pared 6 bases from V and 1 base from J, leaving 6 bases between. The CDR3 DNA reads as TGTGCCAGCAGAGGACAGAACACCGGGGAGCTGTTTTTT. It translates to CASRGQNTGELFF.

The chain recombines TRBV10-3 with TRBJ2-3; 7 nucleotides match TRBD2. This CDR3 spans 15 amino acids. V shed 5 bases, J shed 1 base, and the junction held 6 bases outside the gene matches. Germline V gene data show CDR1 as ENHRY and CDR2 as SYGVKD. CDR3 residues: CAISPTGGGTDTQYF. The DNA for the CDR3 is TGTGCCATCAGTCCCACGGGGGGTGGCACAGATACGCAGTATTTT.

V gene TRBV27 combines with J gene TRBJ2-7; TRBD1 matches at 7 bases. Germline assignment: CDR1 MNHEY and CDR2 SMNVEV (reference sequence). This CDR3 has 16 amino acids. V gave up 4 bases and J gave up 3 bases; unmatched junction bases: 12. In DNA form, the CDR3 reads TGTGCCAGCAGTTCCGCCCTAGGGGGCGAATACTACGAGCAGTACTTC. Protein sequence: CASSSALGGEYYEQYF.

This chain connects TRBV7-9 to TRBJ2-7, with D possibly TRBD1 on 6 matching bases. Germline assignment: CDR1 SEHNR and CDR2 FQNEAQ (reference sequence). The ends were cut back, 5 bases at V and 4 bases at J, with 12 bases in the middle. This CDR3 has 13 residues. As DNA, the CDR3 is TGTGCCAGCAGCCCGACAGGCGATTACGAGCAGTACTTC. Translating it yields CASSPTGDYEQYF.

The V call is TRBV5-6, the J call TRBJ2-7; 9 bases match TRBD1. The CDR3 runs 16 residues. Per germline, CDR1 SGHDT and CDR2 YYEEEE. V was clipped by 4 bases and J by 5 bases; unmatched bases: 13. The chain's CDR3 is CASSALRGTGRDEQYF. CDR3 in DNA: TGTGCCAGCAGCGCCCTGAGGGGGACAGGGAGAGACGAGCAGTACTTC.

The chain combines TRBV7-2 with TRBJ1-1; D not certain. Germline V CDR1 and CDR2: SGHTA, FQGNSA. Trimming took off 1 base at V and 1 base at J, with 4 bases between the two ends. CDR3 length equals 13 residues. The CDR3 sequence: CASSLVTNTEAFF. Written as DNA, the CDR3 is TGTGCCAGCAGCTTAGTAACGAACACTGAAGCTTTCTTT.